This is a list of T cell receptor beta chains from one sample in a study of PD-L1 blockade in urothelial cancer. The assay was immunoSEQ multiplex PCR, and TCRdb's table has in-frame clones only and misses some. This table has more than 45,000 clones, approximately 80% appearing once. The specimen was PBMCs, collected around atezolizumab (anti-PD-L1) treatment. These receptor sequences come from a man in his 70s with urothelial cancer. Each CDR3 is given with its conserved first and last residue. D genes are given only for firm matches. The size field is filled for only some rows; it gives once, few, many or a size class.

D: TRBD2; size: -; length: 15; V: TRBV7-3; J: TRBJ2-1; DNA: TGTGCCAGCAGCTTAATTGCGGGGGGCGCAAATGAGCAGTTCTTC; CDR3: CASSLIAGGANEQFF
D: -; size: -; length: 17; V: TRBV28; J: TRBJ2-4; DNA: TGTGCCAGCAGATCTTCGGACAGCGCTATAGCCAAAAACATTCAGTACTTC; CDR3: CASRSSDSAIAKNIQYF
D: -; size: -; length: 14; V: TRBV6-1; J: TRBJ2-5; DNA: TGTGCCAGCAGTGAATCGGCTAGACAAGAGACCCAGTACTTC; CDR3: CASSESARQETQYF
D: TRBD1; size: -; length: 16; V: TRBV19; J: TRBJ2-2; DNA: TGTGCCAGTAGCACTACCACAGGGGGCAACACCGGGGAGCTGTTTTTT; CDR3: CASSTTTGGNTGELFF
D: -; size: -; length: 15; V: TRBV18; J: TRBJ1-1; DNA: TGTGCCAGCTCACCACGGCAGGGCCAGAACACTGAAGCTTTCTTT; CDR3: CASSPRQGQNTEAFF
D: -; size: -; length: 16; V: TRBV4-1; J: TRBJ2-7; DNA: TGCGCCAGCAGCCAATACCCAAAAGGGGCTACCTACGAGCAGTACTTC; CDR3: CASSQYPKGATYEQYF
D: -; size: few; length: 14; V: TRBV7-2; J: TRBJ2-7; DNA: TGTGCCAGCAGCTTGGCGGTACTCTCCTACGAGCAGTACTTC; CDR3: CASSLAVLSYEQYF
D: -; size: -; length: 13; V: TRBV5-8; J: TRBJ1-2; DNA: TGTGCCAGCAGCTTGGTGGCAGACTATGGCTACACCTTC; CDR3: CASSLVADYGYTF
D: TRBD1; size: -; length: 14; V: TRBV19; J: TRBJ2-7; DNA: TGTGCCAGTAGTATGGGGACAGGGGGCACCGAGCAGTACTTC; CDR3: CASSMGTGGTEQYF
D: -; size: once; length: 13; V: TRBV7-2; J: TRBJ1-3; DNA: TGTGCCAGCAGCCAGAACGCTGGAAACACCATATATTTT; CDR3: CASSQNAGNTIYF
D: TRBD2; size: -; length: 15; V: TRBV11-2; J: TRBJ2-3; DNA: TGTGCCAGCAGCCTGGGGGGAGGGGGCACAGATACGCAGTATTTT; CDR3: CASSLGGGGTDTQYF
D: TRBD2; size: once; length: 17; V: TRBV5-6; J: TRBJ2-3; DNA: TGTGCCAGCAGCCCCGGTTTTGGGGGAGGGATCACAGATACGCAGTATTTT; CDR3: CASSPGFGGGITDTQYF
D: TRBD2; size: -; length: 15; V: TRBV10-2; J: TRBJ2-5; DNA: TGCGCCAGCAGTGAGTCGATTACGGGAGGGGAGACCCAGTACTTC; CDR3: CASSESITGGETQYF
D: TRBD1; size: few; length: 14; V: TRBV28; J: TRBJ1-2; DNA: TGTGCCAGCAGCCCGACAGGGTCGAACTATGGCTACACCTTC; CDR3: CASSPTGSNYGYTF
D: -; size: -; length: 13; V: TRBV12-5; J: TRBJ2-7; DNA: TGTGCTAGTGGTCCCCCAAACACGTACGAGCAGTACTTC; CDR3: CASGPPNTYEQYF
D: -; size: once; length: 15; V: TRBV27; J: TRBJ1-2; DNA: TGTGCCAGCAGACTTAACCCCGAGACAAGATATGGCTACACCTTC; CDR3: CASRLNPETRYGYTF
D: TRBD1; size: -; length: 14; V: TRBV5-1; J: TRBJ2-5; DNA: TGCGCCAGCAGCTCGGACAGGGGACCCATGGCCCAGTACTTC; CDR3: CASSSDRGPMAQYF
D: -; size: -; length: 14; V: TRBV4-1; J: TRBJ1-5; DNA: TGCGCCAGCAGCCAAGATGGGGGGGTTCAGCCCCAGCATTTT; CDR3: CASSQDGGVQPQHF
D: TRBD1; size: -; length: 13; V: TRBV4-1; J: TRBJ2-1; DNA: TGCGCCAGCAGCCTCTCTAACAGGGGTGAGCAGTTCTTC; CDR3: CASSLSNRGEQFF
D: -; size: -; length: 15; V: TRBV4-1; J: TRBJ2-7; DNA: TGCGCCAGCAGCCAACGGACAGAGATTAACTACGAGCAGTACTTC; CDR3: CASSQRTEINYEQYF
D: TRBD2; size: -; length: 14; V: TRBV6-6; J: TRBJ2-1; DNA: TGTGCCAGCAGTTACTCTAGCGGGAGGGATGAGCAGTTCTTC; CDR3: CASSYSSGRDEQFF
D: -; size: few; length: 14; V: TRBV10-3; J: TRBJ2-7; DNA: TGTGCCATCAGATTCGGGGACATGGGCTACGAGCAGTACTTC; CDR3: CAIRFGDMGYEQYF
D: TRBD2; size: -; length: 16; V: TRBV7-9; J: TRBJ2-7; DNA: TGTGCCAGCAGCTTAAATGGGGGGGAGCGGGGCTACGAGCAGTACTTC; CDR3: CASSLNGGERGYEQYF
D: -; size: -; length: 17; V: TRBV19; J: TRBJ2-6; DNA: TGTGCCAGTAGAACACAAGGGGTTCCCTCTGGGGCCAACGTCCTGACTTTC; CDR3: CASRTQGVPSGANVLTF
D: TRBD1; size: -; length: 14; V: TRBV28; J: TRBJ2-7; DNA: TGTGCCAGCAGGGGGACAGGGGGAACCTACGAGCAGTACTTC; CDR3: CASRGTGGTYEQYF
D: TRBD2; size: -; length: 14; V: TRBV2; J: TRBJ2-7; DNA: TGTGCCAGCAGCTGGACTAGCGGAATCTACGAGCAGTACTTC; CDR3: CASSWTSGIYEQYF
D: TRBD2; size: -; length: 15; V: TRBV2; J: TRBJ2-1; DNA: TGTGCCAGCAGTGAGGGGCTAGCGGGGTTCAATGAGCAGTTCTTC; CDR3: CASSEGLAGFNEQFF
D: TRBD2; size: -; length: 14; V: TRBV5-1; J: TRBJ2-7; DNA: TGCGCCAGCAGCTTGGCAGCGGGAGTTTACGAGCAGTACTTC; CDR3: CASSLAAGVYEQYF
D: TRBD1; size: -; length: 16; V: TRBV18; J: TRBJ1-3; DNA: TGTGCCAGCTCACCAACAGGGGAGCCCTTGGGAAACACCATATATTTT; CDR3: CASSPTGEPLGNTIYF